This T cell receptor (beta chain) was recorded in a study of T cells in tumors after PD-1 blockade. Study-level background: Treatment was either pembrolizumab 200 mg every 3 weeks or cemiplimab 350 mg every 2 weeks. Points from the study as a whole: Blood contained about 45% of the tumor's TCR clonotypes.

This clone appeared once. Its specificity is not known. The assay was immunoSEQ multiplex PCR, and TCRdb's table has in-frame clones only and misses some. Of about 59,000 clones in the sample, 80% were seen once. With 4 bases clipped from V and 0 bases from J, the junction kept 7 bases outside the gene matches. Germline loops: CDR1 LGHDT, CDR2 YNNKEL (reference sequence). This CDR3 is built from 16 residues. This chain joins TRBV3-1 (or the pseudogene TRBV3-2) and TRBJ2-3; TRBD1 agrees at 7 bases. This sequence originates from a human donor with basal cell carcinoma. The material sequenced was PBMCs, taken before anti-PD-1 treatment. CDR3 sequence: CASSPRDSFSTDTQYF. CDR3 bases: TGTGCCAGCAGCCCCCGGGACAGCTTTAGCACAGATACGCAGTATTTT.